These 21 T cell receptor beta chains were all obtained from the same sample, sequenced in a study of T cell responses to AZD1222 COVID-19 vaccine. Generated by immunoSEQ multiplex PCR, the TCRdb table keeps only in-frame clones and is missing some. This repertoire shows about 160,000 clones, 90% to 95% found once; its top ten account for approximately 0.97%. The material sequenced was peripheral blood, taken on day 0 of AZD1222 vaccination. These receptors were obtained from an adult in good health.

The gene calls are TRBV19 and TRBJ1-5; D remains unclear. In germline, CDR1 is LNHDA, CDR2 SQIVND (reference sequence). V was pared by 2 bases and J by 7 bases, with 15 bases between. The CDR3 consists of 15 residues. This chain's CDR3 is CASSILASQGQPQHF. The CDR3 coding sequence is TGTGCCAGTAGTATACTGGCGTCCCAAGGGCAGCCCCAGCATTTT.

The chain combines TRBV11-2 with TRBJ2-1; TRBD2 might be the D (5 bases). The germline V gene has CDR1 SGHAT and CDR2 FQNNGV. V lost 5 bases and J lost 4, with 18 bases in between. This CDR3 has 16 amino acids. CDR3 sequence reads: CASSPRLSGLYNEQFF. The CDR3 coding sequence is TGTGCCAGCAGCCCGAGACTAAGCGGCCTTTACAATGAGCAGTTCTTC.

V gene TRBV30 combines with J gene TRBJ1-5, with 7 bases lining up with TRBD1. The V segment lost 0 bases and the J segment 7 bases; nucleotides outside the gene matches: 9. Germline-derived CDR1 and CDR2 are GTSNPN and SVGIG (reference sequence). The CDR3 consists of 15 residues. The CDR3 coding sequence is TGTGCCTGGAGTGTAGGCACAGGGGCCGGCCAGCCCCAGCATTTT. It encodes CAWSVGTGAGQPQHF.

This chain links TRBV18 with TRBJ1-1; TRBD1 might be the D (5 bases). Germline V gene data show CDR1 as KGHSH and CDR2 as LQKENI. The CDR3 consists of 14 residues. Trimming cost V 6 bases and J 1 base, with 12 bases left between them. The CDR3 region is CASSSRDGNTEAFF. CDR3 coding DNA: TGTGCCAGCTCCTCCAGGGATGGGAACACTGAAGCTTTCTTT.

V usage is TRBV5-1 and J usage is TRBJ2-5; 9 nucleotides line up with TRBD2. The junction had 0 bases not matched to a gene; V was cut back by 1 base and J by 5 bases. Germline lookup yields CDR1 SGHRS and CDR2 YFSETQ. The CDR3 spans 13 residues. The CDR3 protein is CASSLSGGETQYF. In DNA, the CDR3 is TGCGCCAGCAGCTTGAGCGGGGGGGAGACCCAGTACTTC.

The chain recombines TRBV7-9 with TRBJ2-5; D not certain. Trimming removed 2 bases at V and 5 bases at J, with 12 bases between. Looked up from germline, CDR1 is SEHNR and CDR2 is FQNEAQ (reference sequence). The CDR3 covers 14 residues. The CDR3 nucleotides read TGTGCCAGCAGCTTAATGGGTATCAAGGAGACCCAGTACTTC. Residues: CASSLMGIKETQYF.

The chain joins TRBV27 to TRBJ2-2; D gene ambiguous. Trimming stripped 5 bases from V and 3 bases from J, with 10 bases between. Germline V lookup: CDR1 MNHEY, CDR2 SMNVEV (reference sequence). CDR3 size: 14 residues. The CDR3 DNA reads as TGTGCCAGCAGTCCATCTATATACACCGGGGAGCTGTTTTTT. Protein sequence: CASSPSIYTGELFF.

In DNA form, the CDR3 reads TGTGCCAGCAGCTCTCAGACCGGCCTCTCCTACAATGAGCAGTTCTTC. Its translation: CASSSQTGLSYNEQFF. The rearrangement uses TRBV7-3 and TRBJ2-1; no reliable D call. Between the trimmed V and J ends, which lost 4 bases and 0 bases, there was a span of 13 bases. Germline CDR1 is SGHTA and CDR2 is FQGTGA. CDR3 length equals 16 residues.

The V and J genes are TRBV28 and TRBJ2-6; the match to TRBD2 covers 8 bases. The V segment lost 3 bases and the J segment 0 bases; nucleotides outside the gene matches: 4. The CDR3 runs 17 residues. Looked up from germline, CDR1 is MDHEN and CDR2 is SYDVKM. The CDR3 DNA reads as TGTGCCAGCAGTTTGACGGGGGGGTTCTCTGGGGCCAACGTCCTGACTTTC. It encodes CASSLTGGFSGANVLTF.

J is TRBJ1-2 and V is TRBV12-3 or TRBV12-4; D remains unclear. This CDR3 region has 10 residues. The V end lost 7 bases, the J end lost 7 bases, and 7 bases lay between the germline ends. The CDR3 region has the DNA TGTGCCAGCAATGATTGTGGCTACACCTTC. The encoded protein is CASNDCGYTF.

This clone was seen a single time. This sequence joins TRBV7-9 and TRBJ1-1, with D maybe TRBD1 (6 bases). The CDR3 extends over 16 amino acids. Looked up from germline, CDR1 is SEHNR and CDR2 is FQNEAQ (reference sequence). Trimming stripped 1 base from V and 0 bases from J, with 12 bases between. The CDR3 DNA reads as TGTGCCAGCAGCTTAGGGGGGGCTGGGATGAACACTGAAGCTTTCTTT. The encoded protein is CASSLGGAGMNTEAFF.

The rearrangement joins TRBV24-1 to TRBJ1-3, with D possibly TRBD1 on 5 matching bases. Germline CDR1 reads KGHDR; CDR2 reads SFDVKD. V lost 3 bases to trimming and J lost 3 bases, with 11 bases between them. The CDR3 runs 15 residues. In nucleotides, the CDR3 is TGTGCCACCAGTGATCCCAGGGTCCTTGGAAACACCATATATTTT. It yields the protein CATSDPRVLGNTIYF.

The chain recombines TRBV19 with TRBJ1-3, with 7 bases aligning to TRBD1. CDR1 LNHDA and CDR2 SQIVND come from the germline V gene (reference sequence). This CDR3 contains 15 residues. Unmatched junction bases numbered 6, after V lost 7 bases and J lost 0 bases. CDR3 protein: CASTTDRDSGNTIYF. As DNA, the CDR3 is TGTGCCAGTACGACAGACAGGGACTCTGGAAACACCATATATTTT.

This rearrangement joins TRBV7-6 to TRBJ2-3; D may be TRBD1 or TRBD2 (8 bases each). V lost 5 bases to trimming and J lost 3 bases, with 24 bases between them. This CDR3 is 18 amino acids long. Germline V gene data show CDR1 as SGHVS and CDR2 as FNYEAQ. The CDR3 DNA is TGTGCCAGCAGCACCCACAGGGGGAGCGGGGGAATTACAGATACGCAGTATTTT. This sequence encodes CASSTHRGSGGITDTQYF. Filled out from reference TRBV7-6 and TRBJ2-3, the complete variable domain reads GAGVSQSPRYKVTKRGQDVALRCDPISGHVSLYWYRQALGQGPEFLTYFNYEAQQDKSGLPNDRFSAERPEGSISTLTIQRTEQRDSAMYRCASSTHRGSGGITDTQYFGPGTRLTVL.

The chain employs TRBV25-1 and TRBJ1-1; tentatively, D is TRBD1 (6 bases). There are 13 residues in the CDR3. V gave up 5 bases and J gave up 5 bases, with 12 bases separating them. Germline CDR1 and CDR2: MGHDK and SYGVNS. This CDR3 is CASSKGVGTEAFF. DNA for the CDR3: TGTGCCAGCAGTAAGGGGGTAGGGACTGAAGCTTTCTTT.

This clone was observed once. CDR3 DNA sequence: TGTGCCAGCAGCCCCCGACAGGGAGGAGATGGCTACACCTTC. It codes for CASSPRQGGDGYTF. This chain joins TRBV9 and TRBJ1-2; 7 bases fit TRBD1. With V trimmed by 4 bases and J by 6 bases, 9 bases remained unmatched. The CDR3 extends over 14 amino acids. Germline values: CDR1 SGDLS, CDR2 YYNGEE.

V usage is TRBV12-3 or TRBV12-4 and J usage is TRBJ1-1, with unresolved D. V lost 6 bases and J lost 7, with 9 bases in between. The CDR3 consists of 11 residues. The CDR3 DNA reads TGTGCCAGCAGGCTCAAGTATGAAGCTTTCTTT. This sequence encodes CASRLKYEAFF.

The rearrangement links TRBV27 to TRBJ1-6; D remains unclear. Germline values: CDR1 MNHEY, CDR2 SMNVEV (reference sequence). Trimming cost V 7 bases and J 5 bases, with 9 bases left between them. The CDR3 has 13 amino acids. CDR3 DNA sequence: TGTGCCAGCATGCCGGGGAATAATTCACCCCTCCACTTT. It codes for CASMPGNNSPLHF.

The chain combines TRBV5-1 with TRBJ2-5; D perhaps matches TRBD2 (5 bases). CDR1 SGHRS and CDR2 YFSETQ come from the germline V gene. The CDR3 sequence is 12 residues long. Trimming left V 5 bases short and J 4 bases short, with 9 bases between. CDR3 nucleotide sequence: TGCGCCAGCAGGCGGGCCCCAGAGACCCAGTACTTC. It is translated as CASRRAPETQYF. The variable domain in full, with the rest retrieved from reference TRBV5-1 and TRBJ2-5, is KAGVTQTPRYLIKTRGQQVTLSCSPISGHRSVSWYQQTPGQGLQFLFEYFSETQRNKGNFPGRFSGRQFSNSRSEMNVSTLELGDSALYLCASRRAPETQYFGPGTRLLVL.

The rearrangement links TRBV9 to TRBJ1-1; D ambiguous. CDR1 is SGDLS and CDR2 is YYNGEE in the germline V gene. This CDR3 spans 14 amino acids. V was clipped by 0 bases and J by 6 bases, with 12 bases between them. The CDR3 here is CASSVVGSTPEAFF. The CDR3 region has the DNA TGTGCCAGCAGCGTAGTAGGTTCTACCCCTGAAGCTTTCTTT.

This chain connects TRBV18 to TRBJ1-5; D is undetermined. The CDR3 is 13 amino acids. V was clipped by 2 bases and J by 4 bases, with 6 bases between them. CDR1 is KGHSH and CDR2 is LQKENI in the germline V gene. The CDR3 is CASSPEENQPQHF. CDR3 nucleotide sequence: TGTGCCAGCTCACCAGAAGAGAATCAGCCCCAGCATTTT.